This T cell receptor beta chain emerged from a study of OX40 agonist ivuxolimab in advanced cancers. As for the study in general: Partial responses were observed in three patients, of whom one had hepatocellular carcinoma and two had cutaneous melanoma.

General study findings and limits: The study observed clonal expansion of CD4+ and CD8+ blood T cells by week 6 at 0.1 to 3.0 mg/kg.

Only one count was recorded for this clone. The antigen is undetermined. Only in-frame clones appear in the TCRdb table, and some are missing; sequencing was by immunoSEQ multiplex PCR. Found here are under 90,000 clones, 85% of them singletons; the top ten hold roughly 2.1%. The CDR3 contains 14 residues. Germline V gene lookup returns CDR1 SGHRS and CDR2 YFSETQ. V was shortened by 0 bases and J by 2 bases, with 7 bases between the two germline ends. The sequence was obtained from an adult with an advanced solid tumor such as melanoma, head and neck, liver or kidney cancer. The specimen comprised CD4+ or CD8+ T cells sorted from blood, sampled in a trial of the OX40 agonist ivuxolimab. The chain couples TRBV5-1 to TRBJ2-3; D ambiguous. The CDR3 reads CASSLGRATDTQYF. CDR3 DNA: TGCGCCAGCAGCTTGGGAAGGGCCACAGATACGCAGTATTTT.